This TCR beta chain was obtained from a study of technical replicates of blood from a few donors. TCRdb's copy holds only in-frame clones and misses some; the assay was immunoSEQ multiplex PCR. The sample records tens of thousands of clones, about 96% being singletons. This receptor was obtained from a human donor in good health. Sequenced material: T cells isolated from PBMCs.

The CDR3 bases are TGTGCCAGCAGCGTAGGGGGGACTTTCTCCTACGAGCAGTACTTC. Translated, it gives CASSVGGTFSYEQYF. The chain couples TRBV9 to TRBJ2-7; D is perhaps TRBD2 (6 bases). This CDR3 is 15 amino acids long. Trimming pared 0 bases from V and 0 bases from J, leaving 10 bases between. Germline V gene data show CDR1 as SGDLS and CDR2 as YYNGEE.